These T cell receptor beta chains were read from a single sample in a study of cytomegalovirus exposure and HLA in healthy donors. The protocol was immunoSEQ multiplex PCR, while the TCRdb copy is restricted to in-frame clones and leaves out a portion. The table includes about 120,000 clones, more than 65% detected once. The material sequenced was PBMCs. Receptors originate from a male donor in good health and CMV-seropositive. The CDR3 runs from the conserved cysteine through the conserved F or W. The order of the fields is D gene, V gene, clone size, J gene, CDR3 DNA, CDR3 protein. A D gene is named only where the DNA matches it firmly. The size entry is marked missing in some rows and otherwise reads once, few, many or a size class.

D gene: NA; V gene: TRBV19; clone size: NA; J gene: TRBJ2-3; CDR3 DNA: TGTGCCAGTAGTCTGCAGTACACAGATACGCAGTATTTT; CDR3 protein: CASSLQYTDTQYF
D gene: NA; V gene: TRBV6-5; clone size: NA; J gene: TRBJ1-4; CDR3 DNA: TGTGCCAGTGGACAGTGGGATGAAAAACTGTTTTTT; CDR3 protein: CASGQWDEKLFF
D gene: NA; V gene: TRBV29-1; clone size: NA; J gene: TRBJ1-1; CDR3 DNA: TGCAGCGTTAGCGGGGAGAACACTGAAGCTTTCTTT; CDR3 protein: CSVSGENTEAFF
D gene: NA; V gene: TRBV6-1; clone size: NA; J gene: TRBJ2-3; CDR3 DNA: TGTGCCCACGGTGGGGCCATGAGCACAGATACGCAGTATTTT; CDR3 protein: CAHGGAMSTDTQYF
D gene: NA; V gene: TRBV5-5; clone size: NA; J gene: TRBJ1-2; CDR3 DNA: TGTGCCAGCAGCTTGGCTAGGCAGGGGCCACCATCGGCCTATGGCTACACCTTC; CDR3 protein: CASSLARQGPPSAYGYTF
D gene: NA; V gene: TRBV30; clone size: once; J gene: TRBJ1-5; CDR3 DNA: TGTGCCTGGAATCCACAGGGAAATCAGCCCCAGCATTTT; CDR3 protein: CAWNPQGNQPQHF
D gene: TRBD1; V gene: TRBV6-5; clone size: NA; J gene: TRBJ2-7; CDR3 DNA: TGTGCCAGCAGACCCTACAGGGGCGAGCAGTACTTC; CDR3 protein: CASRPYRGEQYF
D gene: TRBD2; V gene: TRBV2; clone size: NA; J gene: TRBJ2-7; CDR3 DNA: TGTGCCAGCATCCCCTTCGATGGGCGGGAGGACTCCTACGAGCAGTACTTC; CDR3 protein: CASIPFDGREDSYEQYF
D gene: NA; V gene: TRBV5-1; clone size: NA; J gene: TRBJ2-5; CDR3 DNA: TGCGCCAGCAGCTATGGGGCAAAAGAGACCCAGTACTTC; CDR3 protein: CASSYGAKETQYF
D gene: TRBD2; V gene: TRBV7-2; clone size: once; J gene: TRBJ2-7; CDR3 DNA: TGTGCCAGCAGCGTTACTAGCGGGGGGTCCTACGAGCAGTACTTC; CDR3 protein: CASSVTSGGSYEQYF
D gene: NA; V gene: TRBV6-1; clone size: NA; J gene: TRBJ2-7; CDR3 DNA: TGTGCCAGCAGTGAAAGGGGACGGACTACCTACGAGCAGTACTTC; CDR3 protein: CASSERGRTTYEQYF
D gene: TRBD2; V gene: TRBV6-1; clone size: few; J gene: TRBJ2-1; CDR3 DNA: TGTGCCAGCAGTCTGAGCGGGGGGGCAATGAATGAGCAGTTCTTC; CDR3 protein: CASSLSGGAMNEQFF
D gene: NA; V gene: TRBV5-1; clone size: NA; J gene: TRBJ1-2; CDR3 DNA: TGCGCCAGCAGCTTAGTTACAGGAGGGGATTATGGCTACACCTTC; CDR3 protein: CASSLVTGGDYGYTF
D gene: TRBD2; V gene: TRBV28; clone size: NA; J gene: TRBJ2-1; CDR3 DNA: TGTGCCAGCAGCAGTCCGGGACTAGCGGGGAACAATGAGCAGTTCTTC; CDR3 protein: CASSSPGLAGNNEQFF
D gene: TRBD1; V gene: TRBV7-9; clone size: NA; J gene: TRBJ2-7; CDR3 DNA: TGTGCCAGCAGCTTAGAGGACAGGGGGCGACCCTACGAGCAGTACTTC; CDR3 protein: CASSLEDRGRPYEQYF
D gene: NA; V gene: TRBV7-9; clone size: NA; J gene: TRBJ2-6; CDR3 DNA: TGTGCCAGCAGCTTAGATTTGCGGCAGGGCAGCGACCTGACTTTC; CDR3 protein: CASSLDLRQGSDLTF
D gene: NA; V gene: TRBV9; clone size: NA; J gene: TRBJ1-2; CDR3 DNA: TGTGCCAGCAGCGTAGGGTCAGGGGCCTATGGCTACACCTTC; CDR3 protein: CASSVGSGAYGYTF
D gene: TRBD2; V gene: TRBV2; clone size: NA; J gene: TRBJ2-3; CDR3 DNA: TGTGCCAGCAAAGAGCGGGGGACCTCAGATACGCAGTATTTT; CDR3 protein: CASKERGTSDTQYF
D gene: NA; V gene: TRBV6-1; clone size: NA; J gene: TRBJ1-1; CDR3 DNA: TGTGCCAGCAGTGAAGATCCGGGATTGGACACTGAAGCTTTCTTT; CDR3 protein: CASSEDPGLDTEAFF
D gene: NA; V gene: TRBV5-1; clone size: NA; J gene: TRBJ1-2; CDR3 DNA: TGCGCCAGCAGCTTGGGGCCTCGACAGAACTATGGCTACACCTTC; CDR3 protein: CASSLGPRQNYGYTF
D gene: TRBD1; V gene: TRBV15; clone size: once; J gene: TRBJ1-4; CDR3 DNA: TGTGCCACCAGCGGCGGGACAGAGAATGAAAAACTGTTTTTT; CDR3 protein: CATSGGTENEKLFF
D gene: TRBD1; V gene: TRBV10-2; clone size: NA; J gene: TRBJ1-2; CDR3 DNA: TGCGCCAGCAGTAAGACAGGGCTAGACGGTCTTGACTACACCTTC; CDR3 protein: CASSKTGLDGLDYTF
D gene: NA; V gene: TRBV21-1; clone size: NA; J gene: TRBJ2-1; CDR3 DNA: TGTGCCAGCAGCGCTCGGACTAGCGGGAGGCCGAGCTCCTACAATGAGCAGTTCTTC; CDR3 protein: CASSARTSGRPSSYNEQFF
D gene: TRBD2; V gene: TRBV7-9; clone size: few; J gene: TRBJ2-7; CDR3 DNA: TGTGCCAGCAGCGTGACTAGCGAAACCTACGAGCAGTACTTC; CDR3 protein: CASSVTSETYEQYF
D gene: NA; V gene: TRBV19; clone size: NA; J gene: TRBJ1-2; CDR3 DNA: TGTGCCAGTAGCCCAGGGGAGTCCCCTTCAAACTATGGCTACACCTTC; CDR3 protein: CASSPGESPSNYGYTF
D gene: TRBD1; V gene: TRBV15; clone size: NA; J gene: TRBJ1-4; CDR3 DNA: TGTGCCACCAGCAGAGATACAGGGGAGAATGAAAAACTGTTTTTT; CDR3 protein: CATSRDTGENEKLFF
D gene: TRBD1; V gene: TRBV28; clone size: NA; J gene: TRBJ1-3; CDR3 DNA: TGTGCCAGCAGTTCATTAGACAGGGCCGCACTAGGAAACACCATATATTTT; CDR3 protein: CASSSLDRAALGNTIYF
D gene: NA; V gene: TRBV5-6; clone size: few; J gene: TRBJ1-6; CDR3 DNA: TGTGCCAGCAGCTCTCAGCTAGTTCCAAATTCACCCCTCCACTTT; CDR3 protein: CASSSQLVPNSPLHF
D gene: TRBD1; V gene: TRBV6-4; clone size: NA; J gene: TRBJ1-6; CDR3 DNA: TGTGCCAGCAGAGTAACAGGGGGCGCAAGGAATTCACCCCTCCACTTT; CDR3 protein: CASRVTGGARNSPLHF
D gene: NA; V gene: TRBV5-1; clone size: NA; J gene: TRBJ2-7; CDR3 DNA: TGCGCCAGCAGCTTGGGGGGCGACGACTACGAGCAGTACTTC; CDR3 protein: CASSLGGDDYEQYF
D gene: TRBD1; V gene: TRBV7-9; clone size: few; J gene: TRBJ1-6; CDR3 DNA: TGTGCCAGCAGCTTCCCCGGACAGGGTGGGACACCCCTCCACTTT; CDR3 protein: CASSFPGQGGTPLHF